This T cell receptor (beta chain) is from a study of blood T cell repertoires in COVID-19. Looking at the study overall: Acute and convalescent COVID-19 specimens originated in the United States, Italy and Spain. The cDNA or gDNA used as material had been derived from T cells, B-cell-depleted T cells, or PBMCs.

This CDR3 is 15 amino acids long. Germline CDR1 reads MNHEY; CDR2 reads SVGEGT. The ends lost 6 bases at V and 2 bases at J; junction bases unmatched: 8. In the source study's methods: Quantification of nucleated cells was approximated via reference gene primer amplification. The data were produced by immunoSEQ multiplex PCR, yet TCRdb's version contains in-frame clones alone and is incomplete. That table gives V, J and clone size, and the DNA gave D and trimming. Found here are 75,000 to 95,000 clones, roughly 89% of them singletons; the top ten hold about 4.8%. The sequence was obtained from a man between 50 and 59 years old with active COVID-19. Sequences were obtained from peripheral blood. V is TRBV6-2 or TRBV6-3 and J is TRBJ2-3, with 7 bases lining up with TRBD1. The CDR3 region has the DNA TGTGCCAGCAGCCACAGGGGAACTTACACAGATACGCAGTATTTT. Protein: CASSHRGTYTDTQYF.